Presented here are 8 T cell receptor beta chains from one specimen sequenced in a study of shared clonotypes between healthy human individuals. The assay was immunoSEQ multiplex PCR, and TCRdb's table has in-frame clones only and misses some. The sample gives 330,000 or so clones, roughly 70% of which show up once; approximately 10% is in the top ten. The source material was memory CD4+ T cells sorted from blood. Subset defined: CD45RA-negative fraction. The receptors stem from a man younger than 40 in good health.

The chain employs TRBV29-1 and TRBJ2-3; no firm D call. V lost 4 bases, J lost 0 bases, and 5 bases lay in between. The germline CDR1 and CDR2 sequences are SQVTM and ANQGSEA. The CDR3 loop spans 12 amino acids. DNA for the CDR3: TGCAGCGTTGCCGATAGCACAGATACGCAGTATTTT. Residues: CSVADSTDTQYF.

The chain has TRBV7-6 and TRBJ2-2; D not certain. This CDR3 region has 13 residues. In germline, CDR1 is SGHVS, CDR2 FNYEAQ. Trimming removed 2 bases from V and 1 base from J, with 2 bases in between. The CDR3, as DNA: TGTGCCAGCAGCTTACGGAACACCGGGGAGCTGTTTTTT. Amino acids: CASSLRNTGELFF.

V and J are TRBV10-1 and TRBJ2-7; 8 nucleotides agree with TRBD1. V lost 4 bases and J lost 3; bases outside the gene matches: 2. The CDR3 loop spans 13 amino acids. Germline CDR1 and CDR2: WNHNN and SYGVQD (reference sequence). The CDR3 spells CASSGQGFYEQYF. CDR3 bases: TGCGCCAGCAGTGGACAGGGGTTCTACGAGCAGTACTTC.

The genes are TRBV27 and TRBJ2-6; D is tentatively TRBD1 or TRBD2 (5 bases each). CDR1 is MNHEY, CDR2 SMNVEV, per germline (reference sequence). The CDR3 sequence is 17 residues long. Trimming pared 3 bases from V and 0 bases from J, leaving 12 bases between. In nucleotides, the CDR3 is TGTGCCAGCAGTTTTATTCGAGGGGACTCTGGGGCCAACGTCCTGACTTTC. It is translated as CASSFIRGDSGANVLTF. The entire variable domain, with the rest obtained from reference TRBV27 and TRBJ2-6, is as follows: EAQVTQNPRYLITVTGKKLTVTCSQNMNHEYMSWYRQDPGLGLRQIYYSMNVEVTDKGDVPEGYKVSRKEKRNFPLILESPSPNQTSLYFCASSFIRGDSGANVLTFGAGSRLTVL.

The gene calls are TRBV6-1 and TRBJ1-6; D is possibly TRBD1 (6 bases). The CDR3 sequence is 15 residues long. V was pared by 6 bases and J by 7 bases, with 16 bases between. Germline V gene sequence: CDR1 MNHNS, CDR2 SASEGT. CDR3 coding DNA: TGTGCCAGCAGGACCGGGACACTAAACAATTCACCCCTCCACTTT. Its translation: CASRTGTLNNSPLHF.

The rearrangement uses TRBV4-1 and TRBJ2-1, with D perhaps TRBD1 or TRBD2 (5 bases each). The CDR3 extends over 14 amino acids. The V gene lost 0 bases and the J gene lost 9 bases, with 12 bases spanning the gap. Germline V gene sequence: CDR1 MGHRA, CDR2 YSYEKL. The CDR3: CASSQEVEGSEQFF. DNA of the CDR3: TGCGCCAGCAGCCAAGAGGTAGAGGGGTCTGAGCAGTTCTTC.

The chain links TRBV27 to TRBJ2-7, with a weak D call TRBD2 (5 bases). The CDR3 runs 14 residues. Germline V gene lookup returns CDR1 MNHEY and CDR2 SMNVEV (reference sequence). Between the trimmed V and J ends, which lost 6 bases and 4 bases, there was a span of 16 bases. CDR3 amino acids: CASRRSGSGYEQYF. CDR3 sequence (DNA): TGTGCCAGCAGGAGGTCTGGGAGTGGTTACGAGCAGTACTTC.

The chain recombines TRBV7-8 with TRBJ1-3; D is undetermined. V lost 1 base and J lost 1, with 2 bases in between. Germline lookup yields CDR1 SGHVS and CDR2 FQNEAQ. CDR3 length: 13 residues. CDR3 protein: CASSLVSGNTIYF. The CDR3 DNA follows: TGTGCCAGCAGCTTAGTTTCTGGAAACACCATATATTTT.